These 20 T cell receptor beta chains were all obtained from the same sample, sequenced in a study of shared clonotypes between healthy human individuals. Assay: immunoSEQ multiplex PCR; the TCRdb copy retains only in-frame clones and omits some. The sample records more than 400,000 clones, around 95% being singletons. The material sequenced was naive CD4+ T cells sorted from blood. Sample subset: CD45RA+ positively selected. The source is a woman aged 30 to 39 in good health.

The rearrangement links TRBV7-2 to TRBJ2-2, with D possibly being TRBD2 (5 bases). Germline CDR1 is SGHTA and CDR2 is FQGNSA. The CDR3 loop spans 15 amino acids. With 7 bases removed from V and 1 base from J, the gap between germline ends came to 13 bases. CDR3 bases: TGTGCCAGCACCCACGGCGGGCAGAACACCGGGGAGCTGTTTTTT. This sequence encodes CASTHGGQNTGELFF.

The chain combines TRBV5-1 with TRBJ2-2; D is possibly TRBD1 (5 bases). Trimming left V 0 bases short and J 5 bases short, with 11 bases between. The CDR3 totals 15 residues. Germline CDR1 is SGHRS and CDR2 is YFSETQ. The CDR3 sequence is CASSLGLSGTGELFF. In nucleotides, the CDR3 is TGCGCCAGCAGCTTGGGTTTGTCAGGGACCGGGGAGCTGTTTTTT.

The V gene is TRBV28, the J gene TRBJ2-2, with 9 bases aligning to TRBD1. Germline assignment: CDR1 MDHEN and CDR2 SYDVKM. Trimming at V came to 2 bases and at J to 6 bases, leaving 7 bases not matched to a gene. The CDR3 runs to 16 residues. The chain's CDR3 is CASSLLPGQGSGELFF. In DNA, the CDR3 is TGTGCCAGCAGTTTACTCCCGGGACAGGGTTCCGGGGAGCTGTTTTTT.

The J gene is TRBJ2-7, the V gene TRBV5-8; D is ambiguous. V was shortened by 3 bases and J by 4 bases, with 8 bases between the two germline ends. CDR1 is SGHTS, CDR2 YDEGEE, per germline. CDR3 size: 12 residues. CDR3 DNA: TGTGCCAGCAGCTGGGGATTTTACGAGCAGTACTTC. Its protein product is CASSWGFYEQYF.

The J gene is TRBJ2-3, the V gene TRBV27, with 12 nucleotides matching TRBD2. J gave up 5 bases and V 5 bases, and 2 bases lay outside the gene matches. The CDR3 extends over 14 amino acids. Germline CDR1 and CDR2: MNHEY and SMNVEV (reference sequence). This chain's CDR3 is CASSPGLAGDTQYF. CDR3 DNA sequence: TGTGCCAGCAGTCCGGGACTAGCGGGAGATACGCAGTATTTT.

The gene calls are TRBV11-2 and TRBJ2-2; D may be TRBD1 (6 bases). Germline V lookup: CDR1 SGHAT, CDR2 FQNNGV. V was trimmed by 4 bases and J by 1 base, leaving 10 bases between them. The CDR3 length is 15 residues. CDR3 residues: CASSSTQGNTGELFF. Written as DNA, the CDR3 is TGTGCCAGCAGCTCGACACAGGGGAACACCGGGGAGCTGTTTTTT.

This rearrangement joins TRBV7-6 to TRBJ2-5; 14 bases align to TRBD2. This CDR3 spans 16 amino acids. CDR1 is SGHVS and CDR2 is FNYEAQ in the germline V gene. Trimming cost V 2 bases and J 5 bases; bases outside gene matches: 4. CDR3 in amino acids: CASSLRLAGGGETQYF. In nucleotides, the CDR3 is TGTGCCAGCAGCTTAAGACTAGCGGGAGGGGGGGAGACCCAGTACTTC.

This chain joins TRBV28 and TRBJ2-5, with D possibly TRBD1 on 6 matching bases. The DNA end is more similar to TRBJ2-7, so the J call may be wrong. Germline loops: CDR1 MDHEN, CDR2 SYDVKM. The CDR3 runs 17 residues. The CDR3 reads CASRGSDSPSSEYEQYF. CDR3 DNA sequence: TGTGCCAGCAGGGGGTCGGACAGTCCGTCCTCAGAGTACGAGCAGTACTTC.

The chain joins TRBV28 to TRBJ1-2, with 8 bases identical to TRBD1. V was clipped by 3 bases and J by 10 bases; unmatched bases: 16. Germline loops: CDR1 MDHEN, CDR2 SYDVKM. The CDR3 is 16 amino acids. This CDR3 reads CASSFWGTGISDVYTF. In nucleotides, the CDR3 is TGTGCCAGCAGTTTTTGGGGGACAGGTATTTCGGATGTCTACACCTTC.

The CDR3 DNA reads as TGTGCCAGCAGCTCTGGACAGTTAAACGAGCAGTACTTC. It translates to CASSSGQLNEQYF. This rearrangement joins TRBV7-9 to TRBJ2-5; TRBD1 might be the D (6 bases). The DNA end lines up better with TRBJ2-7; the J call may be wrong. CDR1 SEHNR and CDR2 FQNEAQ come from the germline V gene (reference sequence). The CDR3 has 13 residues.

This clone has a handful of counts. The chain uses TRBV6-4 and TRBJ1-2; no reliable D call. There are 12 residues in the CDR3. The V gene lost 5 bases and the J gene lost 7 bases, with 11 bases spanning the gap. Per the germline V gene, CDR1 is MRHNA and CDR2 is SNTAGT. The CDR3 loop reads CASSKGSGGYTF. The CDR3 DNA reads as TGTGCCAGCAGTAAGGGAAGCGGTGGCTACACCTTC.

This chain connects TRBV2 to TRBJ2-5; a weak D match, TRBD2 (6 bases). The CDR3 is 14 residues long. Between the trimmed V and J ends, which lost 6 bases and 5 bases, there was a span of 16 bases. Germline CDR1 is SNHLY and CDR2 is FYNNEI. The chain's CDR3 is CASSRENVGETQYF. CDR3 nucleotide sequence: TGTGCCAGCAGCCGGGAGAACGTCGGGGAGACCCAGTACTTC.

The rearrangement links TRBV15 to TRBJ2-1; 8 bases are shared with TRBD1. CDR3 length equals 17 residues. CDR1 and CDR2 from the germline V gene are LNHNV and YYDKDF (reference sequence). The J segment lost 7 bases and the V segment lost 2 bases, leaving 13 bases of the junction unmatched. CDR3 amino acids: CATSRLFEAGGMNEQFF. The DNA of the CDR3 is TGTGCCACCAGCAGACTATTCGAGGCAGGGGGCATGAATGAGCAGTTCTTC.

The V and J genes are TRBV28 and TRBJ1-1; a possible D gene is TRBD1 (6 bases). The CDR3 sequence is 14 residues long. Trimming stripped 7 bases from V and 3 bases from J, with 15 bases between. The V gene's germline CDR1 is MDHEN and CDR2 SYDVKM. The DNA of the CDR3 is TGTGCCAGCACCCCAGGGGTTTTGGACACTGAAGCTTTCTTT. Residues: CASTPGVLDTEAFF.

In this sample, this clone turned up once. V gene TRBV29-1 combines with J gene TRBJ2-7; D gene uncertain. Per germline, CDR1 SQVTM and CDR2 ANQGSEA. The CDR3 is made up of 12 amino acids. V lost 2 bases and J lost 4, with 9 bases in between. CDR3 sequence: CSVEFSDYEQYF. DNA of the CDR3: TGCAGCGTTGAATTCTCGGATTACGAGCAGTACTTC.

V and J are TRBV23-1 and TRBJ1-5; D not resolved. TRBV23-1 is reported as an ORF; its role is uncertain. The ends were cut back, 8 bases at V and 0 bases at J, with 14 bases in the middle. This CDR3 has 15 amino acids. CDR3 sequence (DNA): TGCGCCAGCGCCCCGGGGTACGATAGCAATCAGCCCCAGCATTTT. It codes for CASAPGYDSNQPQHF.

The V and J genes are TRBV5-1 and TRBJ1-2; 9 nucleotides align to TRBD1. This CDR3 has 16 residues. Per the germline V gene, CDR1 is SGHRS and CDR2 is YFSETQ. V lost 4 bases, J lost 4 bases, and 11 bases stayed unmatched. CDR3 amino acids: CASSPGTGRVPYGYTF. DNA for the CDR3: TGCGCCAGCAGCCCCGGGACAGGGCGCGTCCCCTATGGCTACACCTTC.

The rearrangement uses TRBV19 and TRBJ2-3; D might be TRBD2 (5 bases). The CDR3 spans 15 residues. Looked up from germline, CDR1 is LNHDA and CDR2 is SQIVND (reference sequence). Trimming removed 6 bases from V and 4 bases from J, with 17 bases in between. This CDR3 reads CASRNLAMGSDTQYF. As DNA, the CDR3 is TGTGCCAGTAGAAACCTAGCAATGGGTTCAGATACGCAGTATTTT.

CDR3 sequence: CASSYSGGTYNEQFF. The CDR3 DNA is TGTGCCAGCAGTTACTCGGGAGGGACTTACAATGAGCAGTTCTTC. This chain connects TRBV6-5 to TRBJ2-1; 7 nucleotides align to TRBD2. The J segment lost 4 bases and the V segment lost 0 bases, leaving 3 bases of the junction unmatched. Germline-derived CDR1 and CDR2 are MNHEY and SVGAGI. CDR3 length: 15 amino acids.

The count of this clone is one. This chain connects TRBV29-1 to TRBJ2-6, with D unclear. CDR1 SQVTM and CDR2 ANQGSEA come from the germline V gene. V was cut by 7 bases and J by 2 bases, with 9 bases left in between. CDR3 length equals 13 residues. Here the CDR3 reads CSGRAAGANVLTF. CDR3 coding DNA: TGCAGCGGCAGAGCTGCTGGGGCCAACGTCCTGACTTTC.